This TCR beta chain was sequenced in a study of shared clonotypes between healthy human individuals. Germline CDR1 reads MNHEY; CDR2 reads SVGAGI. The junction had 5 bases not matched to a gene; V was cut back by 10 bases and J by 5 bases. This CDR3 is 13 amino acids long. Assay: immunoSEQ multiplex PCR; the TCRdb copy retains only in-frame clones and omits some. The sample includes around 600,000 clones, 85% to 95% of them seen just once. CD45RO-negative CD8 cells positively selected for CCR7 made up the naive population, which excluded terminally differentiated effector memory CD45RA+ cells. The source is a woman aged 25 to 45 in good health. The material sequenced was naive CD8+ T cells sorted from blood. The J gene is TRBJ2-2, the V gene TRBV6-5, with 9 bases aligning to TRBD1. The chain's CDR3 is CATQGALTGELFF. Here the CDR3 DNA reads TGTGCCACACAGGGGGCGTTGACCGGGGAGCTGTTTTTT.